This TCR beta chain was captured in a study of cytomegalovirus exposure and HLA in healthy donors (TCRdb year 2017). Describing the broader study: In an earlier analysis of under 600 of the donors, about 270 Gb of sequence data and just under 120 million unique TCR beta sequences from some 170 million T cells were reported. The genetic ancestry cluster associated with self-reported Caucasian donors included about 84% of the approximately 400 genotyped donors. To predict cytomegalovirus infection status, the study brought together high-throughput TCR immunosequencing, statistical association of individual TCRs with disease status, and machine learning. In an earlier analysis of over 550 of the donors, high-throughput TCR beta sequencing was used to judge whether each TCR beta V gene segment behaved as functional or pseudogenic. About five DR-DQ haplotypes were handled as single units for association and clustering, since linkage in the cohort was strong. All discovery cohort repertoires had been generated using a single sequencing platform. HLA typing included class I and class II loci at four-digit resolution. Rather than using new phenotypic data, the later analysis identified candidate immune exposures from TCR beta sequences and from how often those sequences occurred across donors. Across approximately 400 genotyped donors of the cohort, an average of about 240,000 unique TCR beta nucleotide sequences per donor were sequenced, and roughly 20% of those sequences were non-productive. A later genetic analysis took genome-wide SNP genotypes for about three fifths of the 666 donors and used that subset as a discovery cohort. The study profiled the T cell repertoires of more than 500 subjects by immunosequencing and related them to cytomegalovirus serostatus. A later analysis re-analyzed previously published TCR beta repertoires from 660 or so donors and added high-resolution HLA genotyping to study TCR occurrence patterns. The aim of the study was to test whether cataloging public T cell receptors could identify signatures of past pathogen exposure. In addition to the first cohort of about 650 subjects, a separate validation cohort of some 120 different subjects was used. The number of typed donors differed by locus: roughly 629-640 for A, B, C, DRB1 and DQB1; some 540 for DQA1; 606 for DPA1; and 400 to 480 for DPB1. Donor age, sex, ethnicity and CMV serostatus were collected together with the repertoire data. Around 320 gigabases of sequencing data and roughly 90 million unique TCR sequences were included in an early release covering several hundred HLA-typed donors.

Study-wide conclusions, independent of this receptor: Most TCR sequences were observed very rarely across donors, whereas some public TCRs were present in many individuals. A total of 150 to 200 TCR beta chains were listed by the study as associated with cytomegalovirus. In both the original and validation cohorts, the classifier was reported to diagnose cytomegalovirus status with high specificity and sensitivity. A later analysis reported that several top co-occurrence clusters appeared linked to parvovirus B19, influenza, CMV and Epstein-Barr virus. Assigning TCR associations to individual alleles was difficult when HLA alleles, especially DR and DQ, strongly co-occurred. A cluster of highly shared sequence variants was judged likely to be a technical artifact of the sequencing pipeline. In a later analysis, TCR association rates were found to vary across HLA loci, with the most associated TCRs seen for DRB1 alleles and the fewest for HLA-C alleles. A further reported finding was that TCR beta sequences accurately predicted the HLA-A and HLA-B alleles for most subjects in the first cohort. For the cohort, immune exposure information was limited to CMV serostatus. The 87-base-pair reads could not distinguish some IMGT-functional V segments, including TRBV6-2 and TRBV6-3, so those segments were excluded. Three of the identified cytomegalovirus-associated TCR beta chains were confirmed in vitro to be specific for cytomegalovirus antigens. Correlated functional status among segregating V segments might reflect linkage disequilibrium, but an unknown experimental factor could not be ruled out. According to a later genetic analysis, donors in an Asian-associated ancestry cluster had fewer N-insertions in productive TCRs than the approximately 650-donor mean. In a later analysis, HLA-associated TCR beta chains showed more clonal expansion and lower generation probabilities than non-associated chains that were equally common. Broadly in line with IMGT annotations, most TCR beta V segments showed up in productive rearrangements about 87% or about 30% of the time in an earlier analysis of 450 to 600 of the donors. According to a later analysis, most CMV-associated TCR beta chains appeared to be HLA-restricted, and the HLA associations seemed to be driven largely by CMV exposure. Because HLA typing was missing for some donors at each locus, association tests included only the typed subset. In this cohort, only TCR beta chains were sequenced, and detectable features were limited by the absence of alpha or paired-chain data. A later genetic analysis associated a missense DCLRE1C variant with V-gene and J-gene trimming of TCR beta chains, and an independent cohort replicated the association. The earlier analysis of almost 600 of the donors excluded about 16 rarely observed V segments, including chromosome 9 orphons, because counts were too low. Presence/absence analyses assumed roughly uniform sequencing depth across donors, an assumption that may not hold. According to the authors, the approach could potentially be generalized to other disease states and immunological phenotypes. In a later analysis, some 18,000 TCR beta sequences were associated with specific HLA alleles at a false discovery rate of 0.05.

Receptor libraries were prepared by the immunoSEQ multiplex PCR assay. For the multiplex PCR, a mixture combining 60 forward primers for TCR Vbeta segments and 13 reverse primers for TCR Jbeta segments was used. The CDR3 region of rearranged TCR beta genes was amplified from genomic DNA by a multiplex PCR assay. On the Illumina HiSeq System, the amplified TCR beta libraries were sequenced as 87-base-pair reads. From the authors' description of their analysis: A later analysis counted approximately 84 million unique TCR beta chains across the 640 or so repertoires, and 9 million to 14 million of these chains were shared by at least two donors. Raw reads were error-corrected and collapsed into unique sequences by a nearest-neighbor algorithm in which closely related sequences were merged to remove PCR and sequencing errors. CDR3 sequences were aligned to IMGT reference sequences to assign V, D and J gene segments. For a sequence to be retained, a match of at least six nucleotides was required to both a V gene segment and a J gene segment. A rearrangement counted as productive if the CDR3 had no stop codons and remained in frame with V and J, and every other rearrangement counted as non-productive. Following IMGT convention, CDR3 was defined as the stretch from the second conserved V-encoded cysteine up to the conserved J-encoded phenylalanine. In an earlier analysis of around 640 of the donors, sequences lacking an unambiguous match to a single V gene segment were excluded. An earlier analysis of approximately 590 of the donors called V segments functional above 56.7% productive rearrangements and segregating when the between-donor standard deviation exceeded 5%. To diagnose cytomegalovirus status from the catalog of TCR beta chain sequences, a statistical classification framework was built. In a later analysis, V and J genes were assigned by comparing TCR nucleotide sequences against IMGT/GENE-DB human TR gene sequences. Using the TCRdist pipeline, a later analysis assigned CDR3 sequences along with most-parsimonious VDJ recombination scenarios. A later analysis defined each TCR beta chain by its CDR3 amino acid sequence plus V-gene family, and excluded reads lacking a unique V-gene family. In a later analysis, approximately 640 highly shared, low-generation-probability nucleotide sequences were removed to address suspected cross-contamination and a sequencing artifact. For each public chain, a later analysis derived a clonal expansion index from normalized ranks of inferred template counts within each repertoire. A later analysis computed generation probabilities with a VDJ recombination model fitted to out-of-frame rearrangements, and checked the results against IGoR. A later analysis scored TCR-TCR, TCR-HLA and TCR-CMV co-occurrence with hypergeometric tests, applying a repertoire-size bias correction to TCR pairs. To estimate false discovery rates, a later analysis permuted the HLA or CMV assignments 20 times. A later analysis grouped co-occurring TCRs with DBSCAN, adding TCRdist sequence similarity when clustering within HLA-allele-positive subsets. Co-occurrence clustering excluded repertoires with fewer than 30,000 or more than 120,000 public chains, plus five with anomalous nucleotide sharing. TCRdb took this table from immuneACCESS and kept in-frame rearrangements with V and J called. Such tables lack part of the clones; where checked against another copy, unresolved V genes explain under half of the gap, and the rest is unexplained. That table gives V, J and clone size, and the DNA gave D and trimming. This sample gives tens of thousands of clones in total; around four fifths of them show up just once. The ten largest clones represent around 2.5% of the sample.

A note on this clone: This clone's antigen is unknown. The input lacks base qualities; no much larger clone sits a single base away.

Spanning cysteine to phenylalanine, the CDR3 consists of 16 amino acids. Just CDR3 DNA is preserved here, 48 bases in frame from base 1. V trim: 0 bases; J trim: 5 bases; unmatched bases: 8. The germline V gene yields SGDLS for CDR1 and YYNGEE for CDR2. In total, 600 or so healthy bone marrow donors made up the cohort. At the time of sampling, every cohort member was nominally healthy, though immune exposures that went unrecorded were likely present. The donor tested CMV seronegative and was one of the 352 seronegative cohort members. Every donor gave a peripheral blood sample, and the peripheral blood mononuclear cells from that sample were used for TCR beta sequencing. Genomic DNA was extracted from the blood cell samples with the Qiagen DNeasy Blood Extraction Kit.

This sequence was found in a man under 40 in good health and CMV-seronegative. The chain couples TRBV9 to TRBJ2-5, and TRBD1 aligns with 9 junction nucleotides. Sequenced sample: PBMCs. The CDR3 sequence is CASSVGHRGLAETQYF. Read as DNA, the sequence is TGTGCCAGCAGCGTAGGTCACAGGGGGCTCGCGGAGACCCAGTACTTC.